This T cell receptor (beta chain) was recorded in a study of long-term antiretroviral therapy in people with HIV. Study context: The oldest samples precede the 2015 immediate-ART recommendation by about a decade. Overall study findings and caveats: For ART adherence, viral resistance and therapy changes, no data were available. Clonal populations expanded prior to ART predominated within the repertoire at all time points. Blood in the study was drawn between about 2003 and 2018, possibly under older ART regimens, which may be less effective than current ones.

CDR1 and CDR2 (germline): MNHNS, SASEGT. CDR3 length: 16 amino acids. V lost 2 bases and J lost 3, with 14 bases in between. Researchers ran immunoSEQ v3.0 at survey level. Data came from immunoSEQ multiplex PCR; TCRdb stores just in-frame clones and leaves some out. This table holds about 40,000 clones, around 85% found once. Worth noting for this clone: Its antigen is unknown.

This TCR derives from a woman aged 50 to 65 with HIV. The material sequenced was unsorted PBMCs, taken 1.2 years after starting antiretroviral therapy. The chain couples TRBV6-1 to TRBJ1-5; possible D gene TRBD1, 5 bases. CDR3 DNA: TGTGCCAGCAGTGAACGTCGAAGGGGCCCCAATCAGCCCCAGCATTTT. It translates to CASSERRRGPNQPQHF.